These 5 T cell receptor beta chains were sequenced from one sample in a study of T cell repertoires in cytomegalovirus infection (dated by TCRdb to between 2018 and 2020). These TCRs are of unknown antigen specificity. The treatment or condition label of this sample denotes: in vitro stimulation with specific CMV peptide epitopes to enrich CMV-specific T cells. Instrument used: Illumina HiSeq 1500. TCRdb reran the public reads through fastp at Q25 and MiXCR, keeping productive beta chains. Merged by CDR3 protein, the rows form single entries marked with the most common genes and DNA. This sample lists about 70,000 distinct CDR3 sequences; 20% to 25% were detected once. Together, the top ten hold about 63% of the sample. The sample consisted of CD8+ T cells from cultured PBMCs, taken from culture after CMV antigen stimulation. These receptors were collected from a human donor in good health (CMV status not recorded). Some clones in this sample may be carry-over from other donors' samples.

This chain joins TRBV12-3 or TRBV12-4 and TRBJ1-2, with a tentative D call TRBD1 (6 bases). V shed 7 bases and J shed 7 bases, with 16 bases lying between them. CDR3 length: 13 amino acids. The CDR3, as DNA: TGTGCCAGCAACCCCGACAGGAGTGGTGGCTACACCTTC. Encoded protein: CASNPDRSGGYTF.

The chain links TRBV7-9 to TRBJ1-5, with D uncertain. V was shortened by 5 bases and J by 4 bases, with 9 bases between the two germline ends. CDR1 is SEHNR and CDR2 is FQNEAQ in the germline V gene (reference sequence). This CDR3 has 13 amino acids. The CDR3 coding sequence is TGTGCCAGCAGCCTTAGTGGGAATCAGCCCCAGCATTTT. It codes for CASSLSGNQPQHF.

The sample holds a few counts of this clonotype. The chain couples TRBV10-2 to TRBJ2-3; D remains ambiguous. This CDR3 has 14 amino acids. The V gene lost 8 bases and the J gene lost 2 bases, with 14 bases spanning the gap. Germline values: CDR1 WSHSY, CDR2 SAAADI. Written as DNA, the CDR3 is TGCGCCAGCCGCTTGGGCAGGTTCACAGATACGCAGTATTTT. Protein product: CASRLGRFTDTQYF.

The chain employs TRBV7-2 and TRBJ2-3, with a tentative D call TRBD1 (6 bases). The germline gives CDR1 SGHTA, CDR2 FQGNSA. Trimming stripped 6 bases from V and 0 bases from J, with 13 bases between. The length of the CDR3 is 15 residues. In DNA form, the CDR3 reads TGTGCCAGCAGGAACAGGGATCGTAGCACAGATACGCAGTATTTT. This codes for CASRNRDRSTDTQYF.

In the case of this clonotype: At one of its ends the junction is not consistent with the germline gene, which may arise from a read error. As DNA, the CDR3 is TGTGCCAGCAGTTTAGGAGGCGGGGCTTCCTACGAGCAGTACTTC. The encoded protein is CASSLGGGASYEQYF. The chain employs TRBV11-2 and TRBJ2-7; a possible D gene is TRBD2 (6 bases). CDR1 is SGHAT, CDR2 FQNNGV, per germline. The CDR3 runs to 15 residues.